The subject of this entry is one TCR beta chain. The CDR3 has 14 amino acids. CDR1 and CDR2 from the germline V gene are SGHNT and YYREEE (reference sequence). V was clipped by 0 bases and J by 6 bases, with 12 bases between them. This entry belongs to a study of shared clonotypes between healthy human individuals. The study enrolled healthy HIV-negative adults without recent acute infections or vaccinations as donors. The assay was immunoSEQ multiplex PCR, and TCRdb's table has in-frame clones only and misses some. The profile shows over a million clones, 78% of them singletons. This chain connects TRBV5-4 to TRBJ1-2; the D is unclear. The sample was memory CD4+ T cells from PBMCs. Noted subset: CD45RA-negative fraction. The sequence was obtained from a man between 18 and 29 years old in good health. Some clones in this sample may be carry-over from other donors' samples. CDR3 loop: CASSLVAGRDGYTF. Here the CDR3 DNA reads TGTGCCAGCAGCTTGGTCGCCGGGAGGGATGGCTACACCTTC.